This paragraph covers one T cell receptor (beta chain) sequence. Described treatment: over 15 received Ad26.COV2.S at low or high dose, single or two shots; about 5 received placebo; per-sample allocation not given. On day 63 after the first injection, vaccine and placebo recipients gave samples. Boston supplied an adult donor aged 18-55 years. The data stem from a study of Ad26.COV2.S vaccination and SARS-CoV-2 variants. Overall study context: Among those in the COV1001 Ad26.COV2.S trial arm was the donor. The vaccine Ad26.COV2.S was put into the muscle once, or twice with 56 days between.

Profiling relied on immunoSEQ multiplex PCR, and the TCRdb table lists in-frame clones only, not all of them. The data hold approximately 410,000 clones, with roughly 90% observed a single time. Trimming cost V 5 bases and J 6 bases, with 11 bases left between them. CDR1 is SGHVS, CDR2 FQNEAQ, per germline. This CDR3 contains 12 residues. The chain is built from TRBV7-8 and TRBJ2-7; D gene unclear. This TCR derives from a person between 18 and 60 years old who received the Ad26.COV2.S COVID-19 vaccine or a placebo. The source material was peripheral blood, sampled in a trial of Ad26.COV2.S vaccine versus placebo. CDR3 protein: CASSPVESEQYF. The DNA of the CDR3 is TGTGCCAGCAGCCCCGTAGAGAGCGAGCAGTACTTC.